One and the same sample provided the 18 T cell receptor beta chains below, sequenced in a study of blood T cell repertoires in COVID-19. TCRdb's copy holds only in-frame clones and misses some; the assay was immunoSEQ multiplex PCR. The sample records about 110,000 clones, 65% to 80% being singletons. Sequenced sample: peripheral blood. These receptors were taken from a woman aged 55 to 70 with acute or convalescent COVID-19.

CDR3 in amino acids: CASSLEGGLFF. CDR3 bases: TGCGCCAGCAGCTTAGAGGGAGGGCTGTTTTTT. The chain couples TRBV5-1 to TRBJ2-2; TRBD2 might be the D (6 bases). V lost 2 bases, J lost 13 bases, and 9 bases lay in between. The CDR3 totals 11 residues. Germline V gives CDR1 SGHRS, CDR2 YFSETQ.

The chain recombines TRBV5-1 with TRBJ1-2; TRBD1 might be the D (5 bases). Germline values: CDR1 SGHRS, CDR2 YFSETQ. Trimming pared 0 bases from V and 3 bases from J, leaving 12 bases between. CDR3 length: 15 residues. CDR3 region: CASSLAWMTDYGYTF. In DNA form, the CDR3 reads TGCGCCAGCAGCTTGGCATGGATGACAGACTATGGCTACACCTTC.

This clone has only a few counts. The chain has TRBV6-1 and TRBJ2-5; D gene ambiguous. Trimming cost V 2 bases and J 3 bases, with 13 bases left between them. Germline CDR1 and CDR2: MNHNS and SASEGT. The CDR3 runs 15 residues. CDR3 region: CASSETLVQEETQYF. Written as DNA, the CDR3 is TGTGCCAGCAGTGAAACCCTAGTTCAAGAAGAGACCCAGTACTTC.

This clone appeared once. CDR3 sequence (DNA): TGCGCCAGCAGCTTGACACAGTTAGGGACAGAGCCCAATCAGCCCCAGCATTTT. Protein product: CASSLTQLGTEPNQPQHF. V is TRBV5-1 and J is TRBJ1-5; 7 nucleotides line up with TRBD1. The CDR3 spans 18 residues. Losses at the gene ends were 1 base for V and 3 bases for J; bases not matched to a gene: 13. Germline V CDR1 and CDR2: SGHRS, YFSETQ.

The chain employs TRBV19 and TRBJ1-3, with TRBD1 matching over 7 bases. This CDR3 comprises 15 residues. Germline CDR1 and CDR2: LNHDA and SQIVND (reference sequence). V dropped 7 bases and J dropped 2; count of bases not matched to a gene: 8. The CDR3 coding sequence is TGTGCCAGTATCCTGGACAGGCAACCTGGAAACACCATATATTTT. Residues: CASILDRQPGNTIYF.

The chain is built from TRBV19 and TRBJ1-5, with D possibly being TRBD1 (5 bases). Germline V gene data show CDR1 as LNHDA and CDR2 as SQIVND (reference sequence). Trimming stripped 3 bases from V and 4 bases from J, with 10 bases between. The CDR3 loop spans 14 amino acids. DNA for the CDR3: TGTGCCAGTAGTATTGTGGCAGGGAATCAGCCCCAGCATTTT. Amino acid sequence: CASSIVAGNQPQHF.

V gene TRBV5-1 combines with J gene TRBJ1-5, with D unresolved. There are 13 residues in the CDR3. Germline CDR1 and CDR2: SGHRS and YFSETQ. Trimming pared 2 bases from V and 5 bases from J, leaving 8 bases between. CDR3 DNA sequence: TGCGCCAGCAGCTTAACAGCTGATCAGCCCCAGCATTTT. Protein product: CASSLTADQPQHF.

This clone was detected a few times. The rearrangement uses TRBV3-1 (or the pseudogene TRBV3-2) and TRBJ2-1; D unclear. This CDR3 is built from 12 residues. V gave up 1 base and J gave up 7 bases, with 5 bases separating them. Germline V gives CDR1 LGHDT, CDR2 YNNKEL (reference sequence). The CDR3 DNA reads TGTGCCAGCAGCCAAGTATTTAATGAGCAGTTCTTC. Amino acids: CASSQVFNEQFF.

This sequence joins TRBV28 and TRBJ2-1; D possibly corresponds to TRBD1 (5 bases). The CDR3 has 14 amino acids. Per the germline V gene, CDR1 is MDHEN and CDR2 is SYDVKM. V was pared by 3 bases and J by 0 bases, with 6 bases between. The CDR3 DNA sequence: TGTGCCAGCAGTTTCCAGGGCTCCTACAATGAGCAGTTCTTC. This sequence encodes CASSFQGSYNEQFF.

The chain is built from TRBV24-1 and TRBJ1-5, with D possibly TRBD1 on 6 matching bases. CDR1 KGHDR and CDR2 SFDVKD come from the germline V gene. V lost 3 bases to trimming and J lost 7 bases, with 12 bases between them. The CDR3 contains 14 residues. The CDR3 coding sequence is TGTGCCACCAGTGATCCGGACAGCTGGCAGCCCCAGCATTTT. It is translated as CATSDPDSWQPQHF.

The V and J genes are TRBV24-1 and TRBJ2-2; D not resolved. Germline CDR1 and CDR2: KGHDR and SFDVKD. This CDR3 comprises 15 residues. With 1 base removed from V and 0 bases from J, the gap between germline ends came to 5 bases. CDR3 nucleotide sequence: TGTGCCACCAGTGATTTACACCCGAACACCGGGGAGCTGTTTTTT. It specifies CATSDLHPNTGELFF.

The CDR3 is CASSVGGGAIEQYF. DNA of the CDR3: TGTGCCAGCAGTGTCGGCGGGGGGGCCATCGAGCAGTACTTC. The genes are TRBV2 and TRBJ2-7, with TRBD2 identical over 9 bases. V lost 4 bases, J lost 6 bases, and 7 bases stayed unmatched. The CDR3 extends over 14 amino acids. Germline lookup yields CDR1 SNHLY and CDR2 FYNNEI.

V usage is TRBV5-1 and J usage is TRBJ1-2; D is perhaps TRBD1 (5 bases). V was pared by 0 bases and J by 6 bases, with 15 bases between. The CDR3 covers 15 residues. Germline-derived CDR1 and CDR2 are SGHRS and YFSETQ. DNA for the CDR3: TGCGCCAGCAGCTTGGGACAGTTTGGGCGCGATGGCTACACCTTC. It codes for CASSLGQFGRDGYTF. The entire variable domain, with the rest obtained from reference TRBV5-1 and TRBJ1-2, is as follows: KAGVTQTPRYLIKTRGQQVTLSCSPISGHRSVSWYQQTPGQGLQFLFEYFSETQRNKGNFPGRFSGRQFSNSRSEMNVSTLELGDSALYLCASSLGQFGRDGYTFGSGTRLTVV.

This clone showed up just a few times. The genes are TRBV5-1 and TRBJ1-1; TRBD1 agrees at 9 bases. This CDR3 is 16 amino acids long. Germline V gene sequence: CDR1 SGHRS, CDR2 YFSETQ. Unmatched junction bases numbered 3, after V lost 0 bases and J lost 0 bases. The CDR3 nucleotides are TGCGCCAGCAGCTTGGGGACAGGGGAAATGAACACTGAAGCTTTCTTT. Translating it yields CASSLGTGEMNTEAFF.

This clone was picked up a small number of times. This chain connects TRBV7-3 to TRBJ1-1; 8 nucleotides line up with TRBD1. Trimming cost V 8 bases and J 1 base; bases outside gene matches: 3. The CDR3 runs 13 residues. Germline V gene sequence: CDR1 SGHTA, CDR2 FQGTGA. CDR3 protein: CASGQGRNTEAFF. As DNA, the CDR3 is TGTGCCAGCGGACAGGGCCGGAACACTGAAGCTTTCTTT. Full variable domain (remainder filled in from reference TRBV7-3 and TRBJ1-1): GAGVSQTPSNKVTEKGKYVELRCDPISGHTALYWYRQSLGQGPEFLIYFQGTGAADDSGLPNDRFFAVRPEGSVSTLKIQRTERGDSAVYLCASGQGRNTEAFFGQGTRLTVV.

V usage is TRBV5-4 and J usage is TRBJ2-3; 11 nucleotides match TRBD2. Germline V gene sequence: CDR1 SGHNT, CDR2 YYREEE (reference sequence). The CDR3 length is 14 residues. V was pared by 5 bases and J by 2 bases, with 1 base of the junction left unmatched. CDR3 nucleotide sequence: TGTGCCAGCAGTAGCGGGGGGGCCACAGATACGCAGTATTTT. It specifies CASSSGGATDTQYF. Looking up the rest from reference TRBV5-4 and TRBJ2-3 gives the full variable domain: ETGVTQSPTHLIKTRGQQVTLRCSSQSGHNTVSWYQQALGQGPQFIFQYYREEENGRGNFPPRFSGLQFPNYSSELNVNALELDDSALYLCASSSGGATDTQYFGPGTRLTVL.

The J gene is TRBJ2-5, the V gene TRBV4-2; D unresolved. Germline loops: CDR1 LGHNA, CDR2 YNFKEQ. The length of the CDR3 is 13 residues. V shed 0 bases and J shed 5 bases, with 7 bases lying between them. The CDR3 coding sequence is TGTGCCAGCAGCCAAGAGGCCCAGGAGACCCAGTACTTC. Its protein product is CASSQEAQETQYF.

Ten or more counts support this clone. The V and J genes are TRBV4-3 and TRBJ1-1; D gene ambiguous. From germline, CDR1 is LGHNA and CDR2 YSLEER. This CDR3 region has 15 residues. V was trimmed by 0 bases and J by 0 bases, leaving 8 bases between them. In DNA form, the CDR3 reads TGCGCCAGCAGCCAAGAGTTGGCAGTGAACACTGAAGCTTTCTTT. Residues: CASSQELAVNTEAFF.